Shown below are 8 T cell receptor beta chains from a single sample sequenced in a study of cytomegalovirus exposure and HLA in healthy donors. Vbeta (60) and Jbeta (13) primers were used in the PCR. TCRdb keeps only in-frame clones here, not all; method: immunoSEQ multiplex PCR. The sample gives nearly 110,000 clones, around 80% of which show up once; 3.5% to 4% is in the top ten. Sample: PBMCs. Receptor source: a man in his 60s in good health and CMV-seronegative.

A single count supports this clone. The chain recombines TRBV5-5 with TRBJ1-4; 8 bases match TRBD1. V trimming: 0 bases; J trimming: 8 bases; junction bases outside the gene matches: 9. This CDR3 spans 16 amino acids. The germline V gene has CDR1 SGHKS and CDR2 YYEKEE (reference sequence). The CDR3 here is CASSLGRQGRSEKLFF. The CDR3 coding sequence is TGTGCCAGCAGCTTGGGTCGACAGGGGCGATCGGAAAAACTGTTTTTT.

The genes are TRBV18 and TRBJ1-5, with 9 nucleotides matching TRBD1. CDR3 size: 14 residues. V was pared by 4 bases and J by 10 bases, with 8 bases of the junction left unmatched. CDR1 and CDR2 (germline): KGHSH, LQKENI. CDR3 in amino acids: CASSLGQGIEPQHF. CDR3 in DNA: TGTGCCAGCTCACTCGGACAGGGGATTGAACCCCAGCATTTT.

The CDR3 nucleotides read TGTGCCAGCAGCTTAACGGCAACCAAGCGTGGGGAGCTGTTTTTT. It encodes CASSLTATKRGELFF. The chain combines TRBV13 with TRBJ2-2; D uncertain. Germline V gene data show CDR1 as PRHDT and CDR2 as FYEKMQ (reference sequence). This CDR3 region has 15 residues. V was clipped by 2 bases and J by 8 bases, with 15 bases between them.

V is TRBV12-1 and J is TRBJ2-3; the table calls TRBD1, which could not be checked here. TRBV12-1 represents a pseudogene. The CDR3 spans 16 residues. The CDR3 loop reads CASSALGDRDPDTQYF. CDR3 DNA sequence: TGTGCCAGCAGCGCGCTGGGGGACAGGGACCCGGATACGCAGTATTTT.

The V gene is TRBV6-1, the J gene TRBJ2-1; D unresolved. The germline V and J ends were trimmed by 0 bases and 6 bases, with 6 bases remaining between them. The CDR3 length is 13 residues. The germline gives CDR1 MNHNS, CDR2 SASEGT. The CDR3 nucleotides are TGTGCCAGCAGTGAAGCCAGGCTCAATGAGCAGTTCTTC. This sequence encodes CASSEARLNEQFF.

The chain links TRBV19 to TRBJ1-5, with 11 bases matching TRBD1. Germline V lookup: CDR1 LNHDA, CDR2 SQIVND (reference sequence). The CDR3 is 16 amino acids. The V gene end was trimmed by 10 bases and the J gene end by 0 bases; junction bases not matched to a gene: 8. The DNA for the CDR3 is TGTGCCACTCAGGACAGGGGGCTTGATAGCAATCAGCCCCAGCATTTT. Translated: CATQDRGLDSNQPQHF. Filled out from reference TRBV19 and TRBJ1-5, the complete variable domain reads DGGITQSPKYLFRKEGQNVTLSCEQNLNHDAMYWYRQDPGQGLRLIYYSQIVNDFQKGDIAEGYSVSREKKESFPLTVTSAQKNPTAFYLCATQDRGLDSNQPQHFGDGTRLSIL.

The CDR3 protein is CASSSQGGYREQFF. The CDR3 bases are TGTGCCAGCAGCTCTCAGGGGGGATATAGAGAGCAGTTCTTC. The chain couples TRBV7-3 to TRBJ2-1, with a weak D call TRBD1 (7 bases). Germline CDR1 is SGHTA and CDR2 is FQGTGA. This CDR3 is 14 amino acids long. Trimming left V 4 bases short and J 10 bases short, with 17 bases between.

This sequence joins TRBV9 and TRBJ1-1; possibly TRBD1 for D (6 bases). Germline CDR1 is SGDLS and CDR2 is YYNGEE. This CDR3 has 15 residues. Trimming took 2 bases from V and 1 from J, leaving 12 bases between them. CDR3 region: CASSVGGQSNTEAFF. The CDR3 DNA reads TGTGCCAGCAGCGTCGGAGGACAGTCGAACACTGAAGCTTTCTTT.